The present entry profiles one T cell receptor beta chain with its context. The target antigen is unknown. The sample comes from a study of shared clonotypes between healthy human individuals. Study-wide points: Non-shared clonotypes had lower generation probabilities than clonotypes shared by all four sorted-subset donors.

Germline CDR1 is SQVTM and CDR2 is ANQGSEA. The CDR3 length is 16 residues. V dropped 2 bases and J dropped 4; count of bases not matched to a gene: 8. Produced via immunoSEQ multiplex PCR; TCRdb's table is partial and in-frame only. The sample carries over 75,000 clones, approximately 70% recorded once. The sample was memory CD8+ T cells sorted from blood. This sample's subset: CD45RO+ cells pooled with CCR7-negative TemRA cells. This chain connects TRBV29-1 to TRBJ1-2; 12 bases line up with TRBD1. This TCR was sampled from a man younger than 40 in good health. Here the CDR3 DNA reads TGCAGCGTTGAAAGGGACAGGGGGCTACTAACCTATGGCTACACCTTC. Amino acid sequence: CSVERDRGLLTYGYTF.